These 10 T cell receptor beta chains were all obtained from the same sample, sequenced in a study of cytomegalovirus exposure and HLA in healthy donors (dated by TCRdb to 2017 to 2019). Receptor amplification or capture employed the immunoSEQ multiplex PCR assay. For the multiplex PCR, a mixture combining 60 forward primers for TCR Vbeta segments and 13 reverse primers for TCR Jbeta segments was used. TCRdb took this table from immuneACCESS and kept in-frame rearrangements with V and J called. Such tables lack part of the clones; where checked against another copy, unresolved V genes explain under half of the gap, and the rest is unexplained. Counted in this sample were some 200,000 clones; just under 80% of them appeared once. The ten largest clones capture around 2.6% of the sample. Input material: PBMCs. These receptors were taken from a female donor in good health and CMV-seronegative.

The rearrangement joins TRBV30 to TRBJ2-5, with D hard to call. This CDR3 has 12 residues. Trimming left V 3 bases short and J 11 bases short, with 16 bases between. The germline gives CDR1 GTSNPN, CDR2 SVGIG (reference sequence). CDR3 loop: CAWSREPGEQYF. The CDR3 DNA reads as TGTGCCTGGAGCCGCGAACCCGGAGAGCAGTACTTC.

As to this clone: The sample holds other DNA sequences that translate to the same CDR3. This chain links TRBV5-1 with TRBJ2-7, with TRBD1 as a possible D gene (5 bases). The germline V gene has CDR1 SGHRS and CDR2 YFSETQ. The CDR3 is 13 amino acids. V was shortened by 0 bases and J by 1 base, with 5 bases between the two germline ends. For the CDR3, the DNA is TGCGCCAGCAGCTTGGACAGGTCCTACGAGCAGTACTTC. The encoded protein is CASSLDRSYEQYF.

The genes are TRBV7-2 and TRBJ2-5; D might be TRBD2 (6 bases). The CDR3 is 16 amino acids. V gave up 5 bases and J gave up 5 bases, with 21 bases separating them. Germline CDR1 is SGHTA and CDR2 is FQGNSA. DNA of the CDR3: TGTGCCAGCAGCCCTAGCGCCGGGTTCCGTAGCGAGACCCAGTACTTC. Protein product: CASSPSAGFRSETQYF.

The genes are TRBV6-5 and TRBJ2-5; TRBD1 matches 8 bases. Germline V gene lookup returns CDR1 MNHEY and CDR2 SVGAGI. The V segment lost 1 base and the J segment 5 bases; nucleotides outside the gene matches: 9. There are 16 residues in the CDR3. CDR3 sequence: CASSYYGQGEWETQYF. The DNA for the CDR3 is TGTGCCAGCAGTTACTACGGACAGGGAGAATGGGAGACCCAGTACTTC.

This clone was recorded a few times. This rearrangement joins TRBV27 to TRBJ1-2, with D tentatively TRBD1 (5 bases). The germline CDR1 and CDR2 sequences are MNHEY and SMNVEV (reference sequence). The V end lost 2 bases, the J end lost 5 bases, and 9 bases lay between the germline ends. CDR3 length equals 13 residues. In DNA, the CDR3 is TGTGCCAGCAGTTTAGGCAGGGCTTATGGCTACACCTTC. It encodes CASSLGRAYGYTF.

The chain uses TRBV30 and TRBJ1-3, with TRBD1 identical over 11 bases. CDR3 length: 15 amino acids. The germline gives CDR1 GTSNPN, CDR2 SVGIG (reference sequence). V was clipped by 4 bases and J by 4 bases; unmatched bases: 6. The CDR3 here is CAWNGQGARGNTIYF. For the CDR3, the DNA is TGTGCCTGGAACGGACAGGGGGCGCGGGGAAACACCATATATTTT.

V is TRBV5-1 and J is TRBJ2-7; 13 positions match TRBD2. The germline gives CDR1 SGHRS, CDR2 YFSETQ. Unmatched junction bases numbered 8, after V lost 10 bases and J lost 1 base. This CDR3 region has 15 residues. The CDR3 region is CAGTLLAGGSYEQYF. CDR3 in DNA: TGCGCCGGCACTCTACTAGCGGGGGGGTCCTACGAGCAGTACTTC.

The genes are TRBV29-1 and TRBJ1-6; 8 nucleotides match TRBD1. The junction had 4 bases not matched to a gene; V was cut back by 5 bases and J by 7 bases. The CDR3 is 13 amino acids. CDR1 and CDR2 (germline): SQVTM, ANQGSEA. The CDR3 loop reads CSVRTGINSPLHF. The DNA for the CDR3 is TGCAGCGTTCGGACAGGGATCAATTCACCCCTCCACTTT.

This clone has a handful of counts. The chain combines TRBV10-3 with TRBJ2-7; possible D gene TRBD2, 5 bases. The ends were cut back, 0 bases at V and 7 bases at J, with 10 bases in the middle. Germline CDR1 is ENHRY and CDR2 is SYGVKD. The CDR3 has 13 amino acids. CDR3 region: CAISESNGGEQYF. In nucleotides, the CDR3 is TGTGCCATCAGTGAGTCGAATGGAGGAGAGCAGTACTTC.

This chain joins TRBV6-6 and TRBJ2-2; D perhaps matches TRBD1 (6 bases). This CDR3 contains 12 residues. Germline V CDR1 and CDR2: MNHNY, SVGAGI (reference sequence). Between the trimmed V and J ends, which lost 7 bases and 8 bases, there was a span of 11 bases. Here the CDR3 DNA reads TGTGCCAGCACCCTGGGGGCGGGGGAGCTGTTTTTT. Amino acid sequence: CASTLGAGELFF.